Each of the 8 T cell receptor beta chains below was sequenced from the same sample in a study of cytomegalovirus exposure and HLA in healthy donors. Use of 60 Vbeta and 13 Jbeta primers characterized the PCR. Produced via immunoSEQ multiplex PCR; TCRdb's table is partial and in-frame only. The sample data list 150,000 to 200,000 clones. The sample taken for sequencing was PBMCs. These receptors all come from a woman aged 18 to 35 in good health and CMV-seropositive.

The rearrangement links TRBV27 to TRBJ2-1, with 9 bases that match TRBD2. Looked up from germline, CDR1 is MNHEY and CDR2 is SMNVEV (reference sequence). The CDR3 consists of 15 residues. Unmatched junction bases numbered 4, after V lost 2 bases and J lost 5 bases. The CDR3 reads CASSLDASGDNEQFF. CDR3 nucleotides: TGTGCCAGCAGTTTAGATGCTAGCGGGGACAATGAGCAGTTCTTC.

The rearrangement uses TRBV4-1 and TRBJ2-3, with a possible D match to TRBD2 (6 bases). The CDR3 extends over 16 amino acids. V dropped 0 bases and J dropped 2 bases, with 12 bases sitting between them. The germline V gene encodes CDR1 MGHRA and CDR2 YSYEKL. The DNA for the CDR3 is TGCGCCAGCAGCCAAGATCGGGGAGGCCACACAGATACGCAGTATTTT. Translation: CASSQDRGGHTDTQYF.

The chain recombines TRBV5-8 with TRBJ1-1; possible D gene TRBD1, 5 bases. CDR3 length: 13 amino acids. The V and J ends lost 4 bases and 1 base respectively, with 8 bases between them. Germline assignment: CDR1 SGHTS and CDR2 YDEGEE. The CDR3 here is CASSPQGNTEAFF. Written as DNA, the CDR3 is TGTGCCAGCAGCCCTCAGGGGAACACTGAAGCTTTCTTT.

The genes are TRBV7-8 and TRBJ2-5, with 8 nucleotides matching TRBD1. Germline CDR1 reads SGHVS; CDR2 reads FQNEAQ. J gave up 4 bases and V 4 bases, and 2 bases lay outside the gene matches. The CDR3 runs to 13 residues. The CDR3 loop is CASSSGGAETQYF. CDR3 DNA sequence: TGTGCCAGCAGCTCAGGGGGCGCAGAGACCCAGTACTTC.

The chain employs TRBV19 and TRBJ1-1, with D maybe TRBD1 (5 bases). Trimming left V 7 bases short and J 6 bases short, with 15 bases between. CDR1 and CDR2 from the germline V gene are LNHDA and SQIVND (reference sequence). This CDR3 contains 13 residues. The CDR3 DNA sequence: TGTGCCAGTACCTATCATACAGGTTCTGAAGCTTTCTTT. Translation: CASTYHTGSEAFF.

The genes are TRBV9 and TRBJ2-3; perhaps TRBD2 as D (5 bases). The V end was cut by 4 bases, the J end by 0 bases, with 15 bases between. From germline, CDR1 is SGDLS and CDR2 YYNGEE. The CDR3 is made up of 16 amino acids. In nucleotides, the CDR3 is TGTGCCAGCAGCCTCCGAGGGATTTCTAGCACAGATACGCAGTATTTT. It translates to CASSLRGISSTDTQYF. The whole variable domain, remainder taken from reference TRBV9 and TRBJ2-3, is DSGVTQTPKHLITATGQRVTLRCSPRSGDLSVYWYQQSLDQGLQFLIQYYNGEERAKGNILERFSAQQFPDLHSELNLSSLELGDSALYFCASSLRGISSTDTQYFGPGTRLTVL.

The chain is built from TRBV9 and TRBJ1-2; possible D gene TRBD1, 5 bases. The germline gives CDR1 SGDLS, CDR2 YYNGEE. The CDR3 is 15 amino acids. The V end lost 0 bases, the J end lost 2 bases, and 11 bases lay between the germline ends. This CDR3 reads CASSVAGAGNYGYTF. The CDR3 region has the DNA TGTGCCAGCAGCGTAGCCGGGGCGGGAAACTATGGCTACACCTTC.

The chain combines TRBV10-1 with TRBJ2-2; D is possibly TRBD2 (5 bases). Trimming removed 6 bases from V and 0 bases from J, with 8 bases in between. Looked up from germline, CDR1 is WNHNN and CDR2 is SYGVQD (reference sequence). The CDR3 is made up of 14 amino acids. The CDR3 is CASRLSANTGELFF. CDR3 bases: TGCGCCAGCAGGCTTAGCGCGAACACCGGGGAGCTGTTTTTT.